This T cell receptor beta chain was retrieved from a study of control samples from healthy donors and cancer patients. Assay used: immunoSEQ multiplex PCR; TCRdb lists only in-frame clones, some missing. The sample lists tens of thousands of clones, 90% occurring once. The V end was cut by 5 bases, the J end by 3 bases, with 19 bases between. The CDR3 consists of 16 residues. The germline V gene encodes CDR1 LNHNV and CDR2 YYDKDF (reference sequence). Sequenced sample: blood. The origin of this receptor is a woman aged 18-30 years in good health. The chain carries TRBV15 and TRBJ1-1, with D maybe TRBD1 (6 bases). The CDR3 sequence: CATSASPRQAYTEAFF. CDR3 bases: TGTGCCACCAGCGCTAGCCCCCGACAGGCCTACACTGAAGCTTTCTTT.